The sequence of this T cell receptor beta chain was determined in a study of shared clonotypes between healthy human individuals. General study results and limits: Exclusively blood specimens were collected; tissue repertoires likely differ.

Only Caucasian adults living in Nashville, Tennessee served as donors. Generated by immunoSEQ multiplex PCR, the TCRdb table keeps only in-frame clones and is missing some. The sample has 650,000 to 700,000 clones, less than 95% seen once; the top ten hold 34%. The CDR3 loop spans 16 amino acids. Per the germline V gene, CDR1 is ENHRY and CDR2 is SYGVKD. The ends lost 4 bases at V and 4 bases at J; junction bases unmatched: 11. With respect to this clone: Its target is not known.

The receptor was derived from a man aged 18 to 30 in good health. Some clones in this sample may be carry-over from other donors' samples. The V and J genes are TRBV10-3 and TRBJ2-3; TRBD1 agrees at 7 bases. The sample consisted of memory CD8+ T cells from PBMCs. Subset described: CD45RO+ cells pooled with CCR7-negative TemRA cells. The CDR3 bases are TGTGCCATCAGTGTCCCGGGGCTAAGGGGGCCAGATACGCAGTATTTT. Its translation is CAISVPGLRGPDTQYF.